The present T cell receptor beta chain was sequenced within a study of blood T cell repertoires in COVID-19. CDR3 length: 13 residues. With 2 bases removed from V and 10 bases from J, the gap between germline ends came to 9 bases. Germline V gives CDR1 MNHNS, CDR2 SASEGT. Data came from immunoSEQ multiplex PCR; TCRdb stores just in-frame clones and leaves some out. Counted here are hundreds of thousands of clones, 75% to 90% occurring once; the ten biggest clones make up about an eighth. This receptor was identified in a woman aged 65 to 85 with COVID-19, enrolled during active disease. The chain uses TRBV6-1 and TRBJ2-6, with no clear D. Sequenced material: peripheral blood. The CDR3 DNA reads as TGTGCCAGCAGTGAACAGTCGGGTAACGTCCTGACTTTC. Its protein is CASSEQSGNVLTF.